This entry lists 13 T cell receptor beta chains sequenced from one sample in a study of identical twins. TCRdb called the 5' RACE reads again in MiXCR, with one record for every CDR3 protein. The sample holds about 200,000 distinct CDR3 sequences, 7.5% seen once. In addition, the sample was reused for a study of yellow fever vaccine responses in identical twins.

Sample: memory (CD45RO+) T cells sorted from blood. The receptors stem from a woman in her late teens or twenties in good health.

This clonotype was counted between two and nine times. The V gene is TRBV19, the J gene TRBJ1-2; D is uncertain. Germline V gene sequence: CDR1 LNHDA, CDR2 SQIVND (reference sequence). V lost 6 bases and J lost 2, with 10 bases in between. This CDR3 has 13 amino acids. Written as DNA, the CDR3 is TGTGCCAGTAGACCGGGTCAAAACTATGGCTACACCTTC. Translated, it gives CASRPGQNYGYTF.

The chain combines TRBV2 with TRBJ2-5; the match to TRBD1 covers 7 bases. The ends lost 10 bases at V and 2 bases at J; junction bases unmatched: 7. Germline V gene sequence: CDR1 SNHLY, CDR2 FYNNEI. This CDR3 region has 13 residues. The CDR3 loop is CATQGLGQETQYF. CDR3 bases: TGTGCCACACAGGGGCTGGGACAAGAGACCCAGTACTTC.

The V call is TRBV2, the J call TRBJ1-2; 7 positions match TRBD1. V gave up 6 bases and J gave up 7 bases; unmatched junction bases: 8. CDR3 length: 13 amino acids. Germline V CDR1 and CDR2: SNHLY, FYNNEI. The CDR3 loop reads CASRPGQYSGYTF. The CDR3 DNA follows: TGTGCCAGCAGGCCGGGACAGTATTCTGGCTACACCTTC.

The V call is TRBV5-1, the J call TRBJ2-7, with 7 bases identical to TRBD2. The germline V gene has CDR1 SGHRS and CDR2 YFSETQ. The CDR3 is 16 residues long. Losses at the gene ends were 0 bases for V and 0 bases for J; bases not matched to a gene: 6. CDR3 bases: TGCGCCAGCAGCTTGGAGGGGAGCGGGGTCTCCTACGAGCAGTACTTC. Encoded protein: CASSLEGSGVSYEQYF. Filled out from reference TRBV5-1 and TRBJ2-7, the complete variable domain reads KAGVTQTPRYLIKTRGQQVTLSCSPISGHRSVSWYQQTPGQGLQFLFEYFSETQRNKGNFPGRFSGRQFSNSRSEMNVSTLELGDSALYLCASSLEGSGVSYEQYFGPGTRLTVT.

V gene TRBV30 combines with J gene TRBJ1-1; D is unresolved. Trimming pared 0 bases from V and 7 bases from J, leaving 15 bases between. This CDR3 has 14 amino acids. Germline-derived CDR1 and CDR2 are GTSNPN and SVGIG (reference sequence). In DNA, the CDR3 is TGTGCCTGGAGTGTGTCTCTGGGAACGGGTGAAGCTTTCTTT. It translates to CAWSVSLGTGEAFF.

This clonotype was picked up many times. The chain is built from TRBV5-5 and TRBJ2-7; TRBD1 is a possible D gene (6 bases). The germline V gene encodes CDR1 SGHKS and CDR2 YYEKEE (reference sequence). The CDR3 runs to 14 residues. With 2 bases removed from V and 4 bases from J, the gap between germline ends came to 13 bases. The CDR3 loop reads CASSFRDTPYEQYF. DNA of the CDR3: TGTGCCAGCAGCTTCCGGGACACACCGTACGAGCAGTACTTC.

This clonotype was counted many times. The chain couples TRBV20-1 to TRBJ2-7; no clear D. Germline assignment: CDR1 DFQATT and CDR2 SNEGSKA (reference sequence). Trimming pared 3 bases from V and 1 base from J, leaving 13 bases between. The CDR3 has 14 residues. CDR3 nucleotides: TGCAGTGCTAGTTCTGGCAGGAAATCCTACGAGCAGTACTTC. This codes for CSASSGRKSYEQYF.

This clonotype was seen a few times. V and J are TRBV6-1 and TRBJ2-1, with 8 nucleotides matching TRBD2. V dropped 2 bases and J dropped 2; count of bases not matched to a gene: 11. The germline V gene encodes CDR1 MNHNS and CDR2 SASEGT. The CDR3 loop spans 18 amino acids. The CDR3 DNA is TGTGCCAGCAGTGAACCCCCGGGAGGCGGGGGGCCCTACAATGAGCAGTTCTTC. Amino acids: CASSEPPGGGGPYNEQFF.

This clonotype appeared a few times. CDR3 loop: CAISESGQSYEQYF. Written as DNA, the CDR3 is TGTGCCATCAGTGAGTCCGGACAATCCTACGAGCAGTACTTC. This chain uses TRBV10-3 with TRBJ2-7, with TRBD1 as a possible D gene (5 bases). The CDR3 loop spans 14 amino acids. Trimming pared 0 bases from V and 1 base from J, leaving 7 bases between. Germline CDR1 is ENHRY and CDR2 is SYGVKD.

Many counts were recorded for this clonotype. The chain is built from TRBV7-2 and TRBJ2-2; D gene ambiguous. V was clipped by 5 bases and J by 2 bases, with 6 bases between them. Per the germline V gene, CDR1 is SGHTA and CDR2 is FQGNSA. The CDR3 runs 13 residues. CDR3 DNA: TGTGCCAGCAGCATCTACAACACCGGGGAGCTGTTTTTT. It encodes CASSIYNTGELFF.

This clonotype was seen at least ten times. V usage is TRBV4-3 and J usage is TRBJ2-5; TRBD1 matches 7 bases. With V trimmed by 0 bases and J by 1 base, 11 bases remained unmatched. Germline V gene sequence: CDR1 LGHNA, CDR2 YSLEER. The CDR3 extends over 18 amino acids. The CDR3 DNA follows: TGCGCCAGCAGCCAAGACAACCGGAACCGGGACAGCCAAGAGACCCAGTACTTC. Amino acids: CASSQDNRNRDSQETQYF.

This clonotype was counted at least ten times. The V and J genes are TRBV6-2 or TRBV6-3 and TRBJ2-1; no definite D call. The CDR3 is made up of 14 amino acids. Trimming removed 0 bases from V and 4 bases from J, with 7 bases in between. CDR1 and CDR2 (germline): MNHEY, SVGEGT. The CDR3 region has the DNA TGTGCCAGCAGTTACTCGGACGGATACAATGAGCAGTTCTTC. This gives the protein CASSYSDGYNEQFF.

In this sample, this clonotype turned up many times. CDR3 amino acids: CSPTRRQSHRFTTYEQYF. Written as DNA, the CDR3 is TGCAGTCCTACCAGACGACAGTCCCACCGTTTCACAACCTACGAGCAGTACTTC. The V call is TRBV20-1, the J call TRBJ2-7; the D gene is possibly TRBD1 (5 bases). Per germline, CDR1 DFQATT and CDR2 SNEGSKA (reference sequence). Trimming shortened V by 8 bases and J by 2 bases, and 31 bases separated the two germline ends. The CDR3 extends over 18 amino acids.